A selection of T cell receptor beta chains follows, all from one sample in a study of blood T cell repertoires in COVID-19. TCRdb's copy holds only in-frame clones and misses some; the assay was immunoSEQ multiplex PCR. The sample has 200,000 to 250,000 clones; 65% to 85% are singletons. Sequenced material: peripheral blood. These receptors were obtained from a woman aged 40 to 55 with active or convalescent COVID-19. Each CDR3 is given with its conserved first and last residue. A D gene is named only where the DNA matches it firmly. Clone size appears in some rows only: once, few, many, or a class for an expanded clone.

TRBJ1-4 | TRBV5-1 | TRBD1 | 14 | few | TGCGCCAGCAGCTCCGGACAGGGTTGGGAAAAACTGTTTTTT | CASSSGQGWEKLFF
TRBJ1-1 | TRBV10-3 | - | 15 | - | TGTGCCATCAGTCCAACAACAGTGGGGAACACTGAAGCTTTCTTT | CAISPTTVGNTEAFF
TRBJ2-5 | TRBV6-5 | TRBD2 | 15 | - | TGTGCCAGCAGCTGGGGACTAGCGGGGCGTGAGACCCAGTACTTC | CASSWGLAGRETQYF
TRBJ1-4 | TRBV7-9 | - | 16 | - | TGTGCCAGCAGCCCCTGGGAGACATCAACTAATGAAAAACTGTTTTTT | CASSPWETSTNEKLFF
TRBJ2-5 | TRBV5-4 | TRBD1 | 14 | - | TGTGCCAGCAGCTCGGGACAGGCCCAAGAGACCCAGTACTTC | CASSSGQAQETQYF
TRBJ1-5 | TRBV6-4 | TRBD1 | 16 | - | TGTGCCAGCAGTGACAAGGGACAGGCTAAAAATCAGCCCCAGCATTTT | CASSDKGQAKNQPQHF
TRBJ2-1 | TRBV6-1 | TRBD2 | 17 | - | TGTGCCAGCAGTGAAACACTAGCGGGGGGGCTCTACAATGAGCAGTTCTTC | CASSETLAGGLYNEQFF
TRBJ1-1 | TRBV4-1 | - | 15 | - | TGCGCCAGCAGCCAAGGAACAGGGTCGGGCACTGAAGCTTTCTTT | CASSQGTGSGTEAFF
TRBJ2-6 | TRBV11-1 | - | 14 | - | TGTGCCAGCAGCAGGGGGTCTGGGGCCAACGTCCTGACTTTC | CASSRGSGANVLTF
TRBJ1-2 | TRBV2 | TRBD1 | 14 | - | TGTGCCAGCCCGGGACAGGTTAGAGAGAATGGCTACACCTTC | CASPGQVRENGYTF
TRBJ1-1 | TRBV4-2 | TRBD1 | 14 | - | TGTGCCAGCAGCGCACAGGGGGGAAACACTGAAGCTTTCTTT | CASSAQGGNTEAFF
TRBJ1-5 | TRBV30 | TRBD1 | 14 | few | TGTGCCTGGAGTGTAGGGGGCGCGGGTCAGCCCCAGCATTTT | CAWSVGGAGQPQHF
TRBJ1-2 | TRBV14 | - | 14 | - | TGTGCCAGCAGCCAATCGTCCCAGGGATGGGGCTACACCTTC | CASSQSSQGWGYTF
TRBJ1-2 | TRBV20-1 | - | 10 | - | TGCAGTGCTGTCCAGGTTGGCTACACCTTC | CSAVQVGYTF
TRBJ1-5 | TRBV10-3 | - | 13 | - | TGTGCCATCAGTGGGGCAGGAAATCAGCCCCAGCATTTT | CAISGAGNQPQHF
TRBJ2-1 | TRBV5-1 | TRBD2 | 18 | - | TGCGCCAGCAGCTCCACTAGCGGGGGTTCCCCTTTGTCCAATGAGCAGTTCTTC | CASSSTSGGSPLSNEQFF
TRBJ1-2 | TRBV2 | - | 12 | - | TGTGCCAGCAGTGTGGGGCAGTACGGCTACACCTTC | CASSVGQYGYTF
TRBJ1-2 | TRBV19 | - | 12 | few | TGTGCCAGTAGTATCGTCCTTTATGGCTACACCTTC | CASSIVLYGYTF
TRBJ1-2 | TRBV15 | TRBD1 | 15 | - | TGTGCCACCAGCAGAGCCGGGACAGGGGACTATGGCTACACCTTC | CATSRAGTGDYGYTF
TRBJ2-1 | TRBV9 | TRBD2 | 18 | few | TGTGCCAGCAGCGTAGGGCTAGCGGGGAGCTCTCACTACAATGAGCAGTTCTTC | CASSVGLAGSSHYNEQFF
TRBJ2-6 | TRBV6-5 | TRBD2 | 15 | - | TGTGCCAGCAGCTGGGGGGGGACTGGGGCCAACGTCCTGACTTTC | CASSWGGTGANVLTF
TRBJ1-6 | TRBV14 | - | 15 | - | TGTGCCAGCAGCCAAGTCCCTGGAGGGAATTCACCCCTCCACTTT | CASSQVPGGNSPLHF
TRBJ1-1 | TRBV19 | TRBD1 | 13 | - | TGTGCCACCCGGACAGGGACTGACACTGAAGCTTTCTTT | CATRTGTDTEAFF
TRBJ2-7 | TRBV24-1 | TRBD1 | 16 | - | TGTGCCACCGTCGGCCGGGACAGGGCCGGGACCTACGAGCAGTACTTC | CATVGRDRAGTYEQYF
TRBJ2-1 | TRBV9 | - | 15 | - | TGTGCCAGCAGCGTAGGCGTCAGGTCCTACAATGAGCAGTTCTTC | CASSVGVRSYNEQFF
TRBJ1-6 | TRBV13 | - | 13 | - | TGTGCCAGCAGCTTAAAAATGGAGTCACCCCTCCACTTT | CASSLKMESPLHF
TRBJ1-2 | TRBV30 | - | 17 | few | TGTGCTTCACAAACCGTCTCGGGGGGCCGGAGGGGTGAGGGCTACACCTTC | CASQTVSGGRRGEGYTF
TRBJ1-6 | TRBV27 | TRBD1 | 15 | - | TGTGCCACCAGGGGAGACAGGGGTAAATATTCACCCCTCCACTTT | CATRGDRGKYSPLHF
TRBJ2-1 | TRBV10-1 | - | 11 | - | TGCGCCAGCAGTTTGGGACAAGAGCAGTTCTTC | CASSLGQEQFF
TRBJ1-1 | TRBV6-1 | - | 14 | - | TGTGCCAGCAGTGAAGGGGGCTACGGGACTGAAGCTTTCTTT | CASSEGGYGTEAFF
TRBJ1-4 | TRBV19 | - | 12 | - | TGTGCCACCGGGGGGGTCCGTGAAAAACTGTTTTTT | CATGGVREKLFF
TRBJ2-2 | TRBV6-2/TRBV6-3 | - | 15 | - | TGTGCCAGCAGTTACTCTCCTAGCCCCACCGGGGAGCTGTTTTTT | CASSYSPSPTGELFF
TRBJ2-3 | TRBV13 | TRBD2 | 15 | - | TGTGCCAGCAGCCTGCGGGGGGGCCGCACAGATACGCAGTATTTT | CASSLRGGRTDTQYF
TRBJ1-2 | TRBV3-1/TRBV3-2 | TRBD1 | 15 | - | TGTGCCAGCAGCCAAGGGACAGGGGGATCATATGGCTACACCTTC | CASSQGTGGSYGYTF
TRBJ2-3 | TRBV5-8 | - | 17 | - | TGTGCCAGCAGCTGGGGCTCGGGAAGGGGGAGCACAGATACGCAGTATTTT | CASSWGSGRGSTDTQYF
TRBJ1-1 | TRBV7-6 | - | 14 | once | TGTGCCAGCAGCGGCCAGGGAATGAACACTGAAGCTTTCTTT | CASSGQGMNTEAFF
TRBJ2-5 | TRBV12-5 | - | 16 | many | TGTGCTAGTGGTTCCGCGTCTACTAGTCGACAAGAGACCCAGTACTTC | CASGSASTSRQETQYF
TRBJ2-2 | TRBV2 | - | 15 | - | TGTGCCAGCAAGGGGGATCACACGAACACCGGGGAGCTGTTTTTT | CASKGDHTNTGELFF
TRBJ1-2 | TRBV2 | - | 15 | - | TGTGCCAGCAGGGTGGTCGGGGGGGGCGCGTATGGCTACACCTTC | CASRVVGGGAYGYTF
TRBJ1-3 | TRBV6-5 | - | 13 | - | TGTGCCAGCAGGAGGGCTTCTGGAAACACCATATATTTT | CASRRASGNTIYF
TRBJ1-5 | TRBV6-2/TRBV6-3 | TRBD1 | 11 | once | TGTGCCAGCAGTAATTCAGGGGGTTTGCATTTT | CASSNSGGLHF
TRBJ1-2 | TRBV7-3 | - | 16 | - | TGTGCCAGCAGCTTAAGGGGCAGACAGGCCCCGGAGGGCTACACCTTC | CASSLRGRQAPEGYTF
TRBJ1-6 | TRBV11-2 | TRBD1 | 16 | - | TGTGCCAGCAGCTCGATTAACAGGGGAAGAAATTCACCCCTCCACTTT | CASSSINRGRNSPLHF
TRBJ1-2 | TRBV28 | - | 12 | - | TGTGCCAGCACCGAGTTTGGCTATGGCTACACCTTC | CASTEFGYGYTF
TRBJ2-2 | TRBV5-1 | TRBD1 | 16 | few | TGCGCCAGCAGCTCCCCGGGACAGGGTGAAACCGGGGAGCTGTTTTTT | CASSSPGQGETGELFF
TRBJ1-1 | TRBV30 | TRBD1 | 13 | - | TGTGCCTGGTCGCCGACAGGGAAGACTGAAGCTTTCTTT | CAWSPTGKTEAFF
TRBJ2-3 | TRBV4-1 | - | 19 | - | TGCGCCAGCAGCCAAGATCGCACAACCGGGGGGCCCCCCGACTGGCCGCAGTATTTT | CASSQDRTTGGPPDWPQYF
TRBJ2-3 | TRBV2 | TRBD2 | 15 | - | TGTGCCAGCAGTGAAGGGCTAGCGGTCACAGATACGCAGTATTTT | CASSEGLAVTDTQYF
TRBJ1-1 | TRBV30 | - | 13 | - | TGTGCCTGGCTGCGGCTGATGAACACTGAAGCTTTCTTT | CAWLRLMNTEAFF
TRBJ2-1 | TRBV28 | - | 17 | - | TGTGCCAGCAGTTACGACCACGGGACCGTAGGGGGCAATGAGCAGTTCTTC | CASSYDHGTVGGNEQFF
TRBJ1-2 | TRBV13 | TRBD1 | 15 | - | TGTGCCAGCAGCTTAAGACAGGGGGCTGCCTATGGCTACACCTTC | CASSLRQGAAYGYTF
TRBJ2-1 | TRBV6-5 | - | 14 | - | TGTGCCAGCAGTTACTCGGACAGTTACAATGAGCAGTTCTTC | CASSYSDSYNEQFF
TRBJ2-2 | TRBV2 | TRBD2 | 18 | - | TGTGCCAGCAGTGAAGACGGACTAGCGGGGTTCAACACCGGGGAGCTGTTTTTT | CASSEDGLAGFNTGELFF
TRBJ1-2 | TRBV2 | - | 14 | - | TGTGCCAGCACCCTAATGGGGGCCAGCTATGGCTACACCTTC | CASTLMGASYGYTF
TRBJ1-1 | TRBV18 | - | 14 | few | TGTGCCAGCTCACCCATCGCAGTAAACACTGAAGCTTTCTTT | CASSPIAVNTEAFF
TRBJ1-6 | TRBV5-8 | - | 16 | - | TGTGCCAGCAGCTCGGACGGGAGCTCCTATAATTCACCCCTCCACTTT | CASSSDGSSYNSPLHF
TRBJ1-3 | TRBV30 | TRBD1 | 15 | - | TGTGCCTCCACTTCATTCAGGGGGCTTGGAAACACCATATATTTT | CASTSFRGLGNTIYF
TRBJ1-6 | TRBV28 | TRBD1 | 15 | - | TGTGCCAGCAGTCCTCCAGGGGGGCTGAATTCACCCCTCCACTTT | CASSPPGGLNSPLHF
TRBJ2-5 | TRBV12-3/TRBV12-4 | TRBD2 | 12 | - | TGTGCCACCGGGACTACTTCGGAGACCCAGTACTTC | CATGTTSETQYF
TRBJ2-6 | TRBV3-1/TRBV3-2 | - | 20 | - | TGTGCCAGCAGCCAAGTTGGCGGGCAGGCCACGTCCTCTGGGGCCAACGTCCTGACTTTC | CASSQVGGQATSSGANVLTF